The TCR beta chain under discussion was sequenced for a study of T cells in Graves' hyperthyroidism and ophthalmopathy. RNA transcripts yielded amplified TCR beta CDR3 regions. In the first-round RT-PCR of the TCR CDR3, the HTBI primer set was used. TCRdb re-analysed the multiplex PCR reads in MiXCR, keeping a single row per CDR3 protein. The sample shows a few hundred thousand distinct CDR3 sequences, roughly 15% of them seen only once. Per germline, CDR1 SGDLS and CDR2 YYNGEE. CDR3 length: 13 residues. The V end was cut by 3 bases, the J end by 2 bases, with 6 bases between. The sequence derives from a woman between 18 and 29 years old with Graves' hyperthyroidism. The sequencing sample was made of blood. The chain links TRBV9 to TRBJ2-1; D call uncertain. The chain's CDR3 is CASSEATYNEQFF. CDR3 bases: TGTGCCAGCAGCGAGGCCACCTACAATGAGCAGTTCTTC.